This TCR beta chain was captured in a study of T cell changes during pregnancy in multiple sclerosis. This CDR3 has 15 amino acids. Germline V CDR1 and CDR2: SEHNR, FQNEAQ (reference sequence). Trimming removed 3 bases at V and 2 bases at J, with 11 bases between. Assay: immunoSEQ multiplex PCR; the TCRdb copy retains only in-frame clones and omits some. The table lists approximately 130,000 clones, roughly 92% of them singletons. The chain couples TRBV7-9 to TRBJ2-1, with D tentatively TRBD1 (6 bases). The sample here was peripheral blood, taken before pregnancy. This receptor was identified in a female donor with multiple sclerosis, enrolled in a pregnancy study. The DNA for the CDR3 is TGTGCCAGCAGCTTCCCGGGACAACCCTACAATGAGCAGTTCTTC. Translation: CASSFPGQPYNEQFF. The whole variable domain, remainder taken from reference TRBV7-9 and TRBJ2-1, is DTGVSQNPRHKITKRGQNVTFRCDPISEHNRLYWYRQTLGQGPEFLTYFQNEAQLEKSRLLSDRFSAERPKGSFSTLEIQRTEQGDSAMYLCASSFPGQPYNEQFFGPGTRLTVL.